This T cell receptor (beta chain) was obtained from a study of early T cells in non-severe SARS-CoV-2 infection (dated by TCRdb to the early 2020s). General notes on the study: Bulk RNA from unsorted whole blood was used for TCR sequencing, so alpha and beta chains could not be paired. What the study reported, not specific to this receptor: VDJdb matching was skewed toward anti-spike CD8 responses and likely underestimated virus-specific expansions, missing private and CD4 specificities.

This clonotype was counted a few times. No cognate antigen has been identified for it. The record has no base qualities; no much larger clone is one base away. Libraries came from 5' RACE. Data came from a NextSeq 500. Unique molecular identifiers were attached to individual cDNA molecules in the TCR library protocol so that sequencing error and PCR bias could be corrected. TCR alpha and beta chains were both sequenced, and the abundances of alpha and beta sequences in each sample were closely correlated with each other. Per the source publication's procedure: Decombinator V4 was used to annotate the V gene, J gene and CDR3 of the TCR sequences. Expanded TCRs were defined as changing significantly between any two time points under a Poisson model with p below 0.0001. TCR abundances were normalised to the total number of TCRs sequenced per sample and expressed as counts per million. MAIT TCRs were defined by TRAV1-2 paired with TRAJ12, TRAJ20 or TRAJ33, and iNKT TCRs by TRAV10 paired with TRAJ18. VDJdb, accessed 1 November 2021, was searched for CMV, EBV and SARS-CoV-2 annotated TCRs, excluding TCRs annotated for multiple antigens. TCRdb reprocessing: public reads trimmed at Q25 with fastp, clones called with MiXCR, in-frame beta chains kept. Each CDR3 protein gets just one entry, which takes the most common genes and DNA from the rows behind it. TCRdb, rather than the study authors, made the V and J calls. This sample gives just under 85,000 distinct CDR3 sequences in total; 8% to 13% of them show up just once. The ten largest account for approximately 8% of the sample.

From its cysteine to its phenylalanine, the CDR3 spans 13 amino acids. This entry keeps only the CDR3 DNA: 39 bases, framed from base 1. The CDR1 and CDR2 encoded by the germline V gene are ENHRY and SYGVKD. The germline ends are 8 bases apart after V is trimmed by 2 bases and J by 6 bases. Set within a cohort of healthcare workers in London, UK, this nested case-control study involved weekly PCR testing of nasopharyngeal swabs along with blood sampling. Between 23 and 31 March 2020, the week of the UK lockdown, healthcare workers were enrolled and then followed up weekly for as long as 16 weeks. The sequence derives from an adult who was a healthcare worker with PCR-confirmed SARS-CoV-2 infection or an uninfected control (not recorded which). The input for sequencing was whole blood, taken at baseline. The sequence is built from TRBV10-3 and TRBJ2-1; the D segment could be TRBD2, given 6 matching bases. The nucleotides read TGTGCCATCAGTGAGGCTAGCGTCAATGAGCAGTTCTTC. Translated, it gives CAISEASVNEQFF.